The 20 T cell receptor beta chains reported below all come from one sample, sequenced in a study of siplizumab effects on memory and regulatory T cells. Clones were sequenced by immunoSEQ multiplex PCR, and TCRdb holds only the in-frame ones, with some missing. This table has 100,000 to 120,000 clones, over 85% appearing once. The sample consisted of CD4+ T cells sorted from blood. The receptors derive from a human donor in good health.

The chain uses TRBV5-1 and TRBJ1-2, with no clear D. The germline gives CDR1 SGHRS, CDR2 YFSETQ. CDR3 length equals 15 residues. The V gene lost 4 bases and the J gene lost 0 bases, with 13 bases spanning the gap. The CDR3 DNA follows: TGCGCCAGCAGCAGCAGCCAATCTACTAACTATGGCTACACCTTC. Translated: CASSSSQSTNYGYTF. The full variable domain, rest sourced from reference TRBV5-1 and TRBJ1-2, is KAGVTQTPRYLIKTRGQQVTLSCSPISGHRSVSWYQQTPGQGLQFLFEYFSETQRNKGNFPGRFSGRQFSNSRSEMNVSTLELGDSALYLCASSSSQSTNYGYTFGSGTRLTVV.

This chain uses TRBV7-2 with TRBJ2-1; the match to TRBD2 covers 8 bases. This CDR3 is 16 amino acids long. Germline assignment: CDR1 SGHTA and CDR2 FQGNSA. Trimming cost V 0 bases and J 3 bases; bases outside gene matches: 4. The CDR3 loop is CASSLAGGTSYNEQFF. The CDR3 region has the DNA TGTGCCAGCAGCTTAGCTGGCGGGACTAGCTACAATGAGCAGTTCTTC.

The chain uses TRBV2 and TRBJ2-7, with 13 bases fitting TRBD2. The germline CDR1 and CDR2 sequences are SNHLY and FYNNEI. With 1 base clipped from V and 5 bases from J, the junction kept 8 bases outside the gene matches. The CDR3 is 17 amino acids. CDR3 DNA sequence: TGTGCCAGCAGTGAAGTCCTACTAGCGGGAGGGCCGGACGAGCAGTACTTC. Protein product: CASSEVLLAGGPDEQYF. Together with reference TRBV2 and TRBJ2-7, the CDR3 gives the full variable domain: EPEVTQTPSHQVTQMGQEVILRCVPISNHLYFYWYRQILGQKVEFLVSFYNNEISEKSEIFDDQFSVERPDGSNFTLKIRSTKLEDSAMYFCASSEVLLAGGPDEQYFGPGTRLTVT.

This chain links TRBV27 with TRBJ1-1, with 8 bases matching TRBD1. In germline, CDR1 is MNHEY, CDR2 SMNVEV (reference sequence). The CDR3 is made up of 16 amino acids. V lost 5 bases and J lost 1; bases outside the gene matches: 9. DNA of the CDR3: TGTGCCAGCAGTGGAAACCGGGACAGGCCGAACACTGAAGCTTTCTTT. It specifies CASSGNRDRPNTEAFF.

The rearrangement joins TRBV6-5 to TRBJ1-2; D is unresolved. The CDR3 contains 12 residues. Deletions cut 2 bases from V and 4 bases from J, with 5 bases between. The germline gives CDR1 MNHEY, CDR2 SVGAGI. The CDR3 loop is CASSYGGYGYTF. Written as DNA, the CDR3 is TGTGCCAGCAGTTACGGAGGCTATGGCTACACCTTC.

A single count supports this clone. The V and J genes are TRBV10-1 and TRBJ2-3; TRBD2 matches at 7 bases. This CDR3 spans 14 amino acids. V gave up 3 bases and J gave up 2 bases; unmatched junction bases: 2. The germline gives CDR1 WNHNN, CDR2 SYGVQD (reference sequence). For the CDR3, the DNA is TGCGCCAGCAGTGACGGGGGGAACACAGATACGCAGTATTTT. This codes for CASSDGGNTDTQYF.

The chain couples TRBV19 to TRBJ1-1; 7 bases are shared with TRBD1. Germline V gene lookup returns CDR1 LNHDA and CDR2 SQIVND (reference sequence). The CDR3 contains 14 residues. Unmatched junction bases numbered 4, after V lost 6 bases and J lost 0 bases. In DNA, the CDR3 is TGTGCCAGTAGCAGAGACAGGGTGAACACTGAAGCTTTCTTT. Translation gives CASSRDRVNTEAFF.

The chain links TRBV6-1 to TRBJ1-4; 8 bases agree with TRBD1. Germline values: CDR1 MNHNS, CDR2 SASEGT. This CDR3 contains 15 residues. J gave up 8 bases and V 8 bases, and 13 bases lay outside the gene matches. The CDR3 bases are TGTGCCAGCGGTTTTTCACAGGGGGTTAGAGAAAAACTGTTTTTT. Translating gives CASGFSQGVREKLFF.

CDR3 protein: CASSSGVQETQYF. The CDR3 nucleotides are TGTGCCAGCAGCTCAGGGGTACAAGAGACCCAGTACTTC. V is TRBV11-2 and J is TRBJ2-5; D may be TRBD1 (6 bases). The CDR3 consists of 13 residues. Germline CDR1 reads SGHAT; CDR2 reads FQNNGV. The V end lost 4 bases, the J end lost 2 bases, and 8 bases lay between the germline ends.

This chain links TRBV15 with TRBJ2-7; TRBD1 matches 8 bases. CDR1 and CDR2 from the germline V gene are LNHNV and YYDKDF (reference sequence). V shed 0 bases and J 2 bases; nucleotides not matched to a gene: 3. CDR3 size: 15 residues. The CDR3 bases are TGTGCCACCAGCAGAGAAGGGGACAGGACCTACGAGCAGTACTTC. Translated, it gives CATSREGDRTYEQYF.

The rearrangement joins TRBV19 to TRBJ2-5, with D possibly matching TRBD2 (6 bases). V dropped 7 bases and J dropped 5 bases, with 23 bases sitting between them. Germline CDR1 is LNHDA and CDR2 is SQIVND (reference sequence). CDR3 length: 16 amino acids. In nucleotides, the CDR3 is TGTGCCAGTAAACCCCCCGGCGGACTAAGCGGGGAGACCCAGTACTTC. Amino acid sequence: CASKPPGGLSGETQYF.

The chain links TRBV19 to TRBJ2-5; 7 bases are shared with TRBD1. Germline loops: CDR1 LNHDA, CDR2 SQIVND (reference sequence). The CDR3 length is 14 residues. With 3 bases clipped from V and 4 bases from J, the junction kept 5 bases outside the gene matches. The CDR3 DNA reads TGTGCCAGTAGTATTTCCCCAGGGGGAGAGACCCAGTACTTC. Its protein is CASSISPGGETQYF.

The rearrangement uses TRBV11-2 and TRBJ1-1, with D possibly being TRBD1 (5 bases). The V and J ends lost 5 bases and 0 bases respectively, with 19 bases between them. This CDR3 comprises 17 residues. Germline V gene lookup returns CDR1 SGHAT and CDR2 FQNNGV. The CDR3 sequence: CASSPRAGNFMNTEAFF. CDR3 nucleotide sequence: TGTGCCAGCAGCCCCCGGGCAGGGAACTTCATGAACACTGAAGCTTTCTTT.

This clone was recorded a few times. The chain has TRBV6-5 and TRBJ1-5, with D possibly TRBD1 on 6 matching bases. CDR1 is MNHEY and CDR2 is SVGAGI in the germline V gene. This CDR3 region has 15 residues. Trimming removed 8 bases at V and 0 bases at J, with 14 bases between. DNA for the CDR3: TGTGCCAGCCACCAGACAGGAGTTAGCAATCAGCCCCAGCATTTT. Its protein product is CASHQTGVSNQPQHF.

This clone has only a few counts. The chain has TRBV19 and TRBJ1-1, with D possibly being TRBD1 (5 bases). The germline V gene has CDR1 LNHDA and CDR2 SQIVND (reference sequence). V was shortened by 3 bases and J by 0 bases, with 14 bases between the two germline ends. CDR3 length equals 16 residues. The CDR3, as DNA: TGTGCCAGTAGTATTGCGTCGGGGCTTATGAACACTGAAGCTTTCTTT. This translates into CASSIASGLMNTEAFF.

Here the CDR3 reads CSVDQGYTGELFF. The CDR3 DNA is TGCAGCGTTGATCAGGGGTACACCGGGGAGCTGTTTTTT. The chain employs TRBV29-1 and TRBJ2-2, with TRBD1 as a possible D gene (6 bases). This CDR3 is 13 amino acids long. With 3 bases removed from V and 3 bases from J, the gap between germline ends came to 8 bases. Germline CDR1 reads SQVTM; CDR2 reads ANQGSEA.

The DNA of the CDR3 is TGTGCCAGCAGCTTGACCCCCACAGATACGCAGTATTTT. This translates into CASSLTPTDTQYF. This chain uses TRBV5-6 with TRBJ2-3; D is ambiguous. Germline V gene sequence: CDR1 SGHDT, CDR2 YYEEEE. Trimming cost V 1 base and J 2 bases, with 5 bases left between them. The CDR3 totals 13 residues.

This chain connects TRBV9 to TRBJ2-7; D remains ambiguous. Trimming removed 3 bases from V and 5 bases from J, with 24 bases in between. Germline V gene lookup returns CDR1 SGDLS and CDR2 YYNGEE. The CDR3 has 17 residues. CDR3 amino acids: CASSARVTSPFTDEQYF. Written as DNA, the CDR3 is TGTGCCAGCAGCGCCCGTGTAACGTCGCCGTTCACCGACGAGCAGTACTTC. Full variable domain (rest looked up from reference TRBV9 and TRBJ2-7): DSGVTQTPKHLITATGQRVTLRCSPRSGDLSVYWYQQSLDQGLQFLIQYYNGEERAKGNILERFSAQQFPDLHSELNLSSLELGDSALYFCASSARVTSPFTDEQYFGPGTRLTVT.

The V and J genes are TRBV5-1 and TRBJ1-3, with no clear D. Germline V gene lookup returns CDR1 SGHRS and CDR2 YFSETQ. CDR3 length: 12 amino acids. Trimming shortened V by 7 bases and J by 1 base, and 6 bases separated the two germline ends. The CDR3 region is CASWGSGNTIYF. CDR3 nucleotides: TGCGCCAGCTGGGGATCTGGAAACACCATATATTTT.

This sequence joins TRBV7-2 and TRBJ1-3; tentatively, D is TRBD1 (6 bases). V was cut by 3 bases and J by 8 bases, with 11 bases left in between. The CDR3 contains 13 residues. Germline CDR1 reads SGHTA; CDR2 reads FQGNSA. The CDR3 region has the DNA TGTGCCAGCAGCTTTTACAGGGATGACACCATATATTTT. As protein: CASSFYRDDTIYF.